The 26 T cell receptor beta chains below all came from one sample that was sequenced in a study of Graves' ophthalmopathy and Graves' hyperthyroidism. The authors amplified TCR beta CDR3 regions, and they did so from RNA transcripts for repertoire sequencing. First-round RT-PCR employed HTBI primers, with a second-round multiplex PCR after it. TCRdb reprocessed the multiplex PCR reads with MiXCR, giving one entry per CDR3 protein. The table records over a million distinct CDR3 sequences, 35% to 40% of them present only once. Sequencing used peripheral blood or thyroid tissue (not recorded which). These receptors came from an adult man with Graves' hyperthyroidism.

The rearrangement links TRBV12-3 or TRBV12-4 to TRBJ2-5; 9 nucleotides agree with TRBD2. The V gene end was trimmed by 2 bases and the J gene end by 5 bases; junction bases not matched to a gene: 9. CDR3 size: 16 residues. This CDR3 is CASSLSNVAGVETQYF. In nucleotides, the CDR3 is TGTGCCAGCAGTTTATCTAACGTAGCGGGAGTGGAGACCCAGTACTTC.

The chain combines TRBV6-2 or TRBV6-3 with TRBJ1-2; 10 positions agree with TRBD1. Trimming removed 4 bases from V and 3 bases from J; junction bases left unmatched: 8. The CDR3 has 16 amino acids. Germline V gives CDR1 MNHEY, CDR2 SVGEGT. The CDR3 bases are TGTGCCAGCAGTTTCGTGACAGGGGGCGACGACTATGGCTACACCTTC. It yields the protein CASSFVTGGDDYGYTF.

Comments on this clonotype: A much larger clone lies a single base off, so this may be a read error. Given the absence of the conserved phenylalanine or tryptophan at the CDR3 end, a read error is likely. The rearrangement links TRBV20-1 to TRBJ2-7; 8 nucleotides agree with TRBD2. CDR3 size: 14 residues. Per the germline V gene, CDR1 is DFQATT and CDR2 is SNEGSKA (reference sequence). The V gene end was trimmed by 6 bases and the J gene end by 4 bases; junction bases not matched to a gene: 11. The chain's CDR3 is CSAPPLAGTYEQYL. As DNA, the CDR3 is TGCAGTGCACCTCCTCTAGCGGGTACATACGAGCAGTACCTC.

As DNA, the CDR3 is TGTGCCAGCAGTGATGGACAGGGTGGATCCTACGAGCAGTACTTC. Translation gives CASSDGQGGSYEQYF. The chain employs TRBV2 and TRBJ2-7, with TRBD1 matching 8 bases. V lost 3 bases to trimming and J lost 1 base; unmatched junction nucleotides: 5. The CDR3 totals 15 residues. The germline CDR1 and CDR2 sequences are SNHLY and FYNNEI.

Notes on this clonotype: It is likely a read error, because the conserved phenylalanine at the end of the CDR3 is missing. The DNA is left out, because the CDR3 cannot be placed on it with certainty; the CDR3 is given as TCRdb lists it. This chain links TRBV7-2 with TRBJ2-7. The CDR3 contains 8 residues when both ends are counted. CDR1 is SGHTA, CDR2 FQGNSA, per germline. This chain's CDR3 is CASSLATS.

This clonotype was seen at least ten times. J is TRBJ2-7 and V is TRBV20-1; D might be TRBD2 (5 bases). Germline CDR1 DFQATT, CDR2 SNEGSKA (reference sequence). Deletions cut 6 bases from V and 2 bases from J, with 14 bases between. The CDR3 extends over 13 amino acids. The CDR3 DNA reads TGCAGTGCGAAGGGAGTGACTCCCTACGAGCAGTACTTC. It codes for CSAKGVTPYEQYF.

The chain is built from TRBV6-1 and TRBJ1-2, with 7 nucleotides matching TRBD1. Germline values: CDR1 MNHNS, CDR2 SASEGT. Germline trimming cut 6 bases from V and 2 bases from J; bases unmatched to any gene: 12. CDR3 size: 16 residues. The CDR3 is CASSYPSLRGNYGYTF. The CDR3 nucleotides are TGTGCCAGCAGCTACCCCTCCCTCAGGGGGAACTATGGCTACACCTTC.

This clonotype was counted at least ten times. The chain employs TRBV20-1 and TRBJ1-6; 8 nucleotides line up with TRBD1. V shed 2 bases and J 7 bases; nucleotides not matched to a gene: 7. CDR1 is DFQATT and CDR2 is SNEGSKA in the germline V gene (reference sequence). The CDR3 is 15 residues long. This CDR3 reads CSARKEDRVNSPLHF. Here the CDR3 DNA reads TGCAGTGCTAGAAAGGAGGACAGGGTAAATTCACCCCTCCACTTT.

This clonotype has more than one count but fewer than ten. The V and J genes are TRBV10-2 and TRBJ2-5; a possible D gene is TRBD1 (7 bases). This CDR3 spans 16 amino acids. CDR1 and CDR2 (germline): WSHSY, SAAADI. V was shortened by 3 bases and J by 5 bases, with 19 bases between the two germline ends. Here the CDR3 DNA reads TGCGCCAGCAGTGAAGGTGTTACAGGGGAGGATGAGACCCAGTACTTC. The encoded protein is CASSEGVTGEDETQYF.

J is TRBJ2-5 and V is TRBV20-1; D is undetermined. CDR3 size: 16 residues. V shed 0 bases and J shed 0 bases, with 14 bases lying between them. From germline, CDR1 is DFQATT and CDR2 SNEGSKA (reference sequence). The CDR3 DNA reads as TGCAGTGCTAGAGATCTGATAGCTTCGTACCAAGAGACCCAGTACTTC. The encoded protein is CSARDLIASYQETQYF.

The table lists this clonotype with a few counts. This chain connects TRBV29-1 to TRBJ1-2; D gene unclear. CDR3 length: 14 residues. Germline V lookup: CDR1 SQVTM, CDR2 ANQGSEA. V was trimmed by 1 base and J by 9 bases, leaving 18 bases between them. The CDR3 spells CSVEVTGSGGSYTF. The CDR3 nucleotides read TGCAGCGTTGAAGTAACCGGGTCGGGAGGAAGCTACACCTTC.

V is TRBV10-3 and J is TRBJ1-2; perhaps TRBD1 as D (6 bases). The CDR3 consists of 15 residues. Germline V gene lookup returns CDR1 ENHRY and CDR2 SYGVKD. Trimming took off 3 bases at V and 4 bases at J, with 15 bases between the two ends. CDR3 sequence (DNA): TGTGCCATCAGTGAAATAGGGGGTGGCGGCTATGGCTACACCTTC. Its translation: CAISEIGGGGYGYTF.

This clonotype was seen a few times. This chain connects TRBV6-2 or TRBV6-3 to TRBJ2-7; D not resolved. Germline V gene data show CDR1 as MNHEY and CDR2 as SVGEGT. V lost 4 bases, J lost 2 bases, and 18 bases lay in between. CDR3 length: 16 residues. CDR3 bases: TGTGCCAGCAGTTCAATTAGGGCGGCAGTGACCTACGAGCAGTACTTC. Its protein is CASSSIRAAVTYEQYF.

The chain employs TRBV4-2 and TRBJ1-1, with a tentative D call TRBD1 (6 bases). V dropped 5 bases and J dropped 10 bases, with 29 bases sitting between them. The CDR3 totals 17 residues. The germline gives CDR1 LGHNA, CDR2 YNFKEQ. CDR3 sequence (DNA): TGTGCCAGCAGCTTGGGCGGGGGGTCGACAAAGGACAGAGGAGCTTTCTTT. Its protein product is CASSLGGGSTKDRGAFF.

Only one count was recorded for this clonotype. This sequence may be a read error, since a much larger clone differs from it by one base. J is TRBJ1-1 and V is TRBV7-9; no reliable D call. Germline-derived CDR1 and CDR2 are SEHNR and FQNEAQ (reference sequence). The CDR3 is 15 residues long. Trimming took off 6 bases at V and 4 bases at J, with 18 bases between the two ends. The CDR3 loop is CASSWVVPMSTEAFF. In DNA form, the CDR3 reads TGTGCCAGCAGTTGGGTCGTCCCAATGAGCACTGAAGCTTTCTTT.

This clonotype was seen at least ten times. The chain combines TRBV12-5 with TRBJ1-1; D is undetermined. V dropped 8 bases and J dropped 1 base, with 11 bases sitting between them. The CDR3 sequence is 13 residues long. CDR1 is LGHNT, CDR2 FRNRAP, per germline. CDR3 sequence: CASSPHQNTEAFF. The CDR3 DNA reads TGTGCTAGTAGTCCGCACCAGAACACTGAAGCTTTCTTT.

CDR3 nucleotide sequence: TGTGCCAGCAGTGAAGAAACCAGGCTAGCGGGAGCCTACGAGCAGTACTTC. Amino acid sequence: CASSEETRLAGAYEQYF. J is TRBJ2-7 and V is TRBV2; 10 positions match TRBD2. The CDR3 loop spans 17 amino acids. From germline, CDR1 is SNHLY and CDR2 FYNNEI. The trim removed 1 base at V and 2 bases at J, leaving 8 bases unmatched.

This clonotype was observed at least ten times. The rearrangement links TRBV2 to TRBJ1-5; 7 bases fit TRBD1. The germline gives CDR1 SNHLY, CDR2 FYNNEI. Trimming at V came to 4 bases and at J to 7 bases, leaving 10 bases not matched to a gene. This CDR3 has 15 amino acids. The CDR3 coding sequence is TGTGCCAGCAGTGGCACAACAGGGGACGGCCAGCCCCAGCATTTT. Translated, it gives CASSGTTGDGQPQHF.

The chain recombines TRBV7-8 with TRBJ1-1; a weak D match, TRBD1 (6 bases). V dropped 10 bases and J dropped 1 base, with 19 bases sitting between them. This CDR3 comprises 15 residues. Germline CDR1 SGHVS, CDR2 FQNEAQ. The CDR3 sequence: CATGGRVVKNTEAFF. In DNA form, the CDR3 reads TGTGCCACTGGGGGCAGGGTGGTAAAGAACACTGAAGCTTTCTTT. The full variable domain, with the rest looked up from reference TRBV7-8 and TRBJ1-1, is GAGVSQSPRYKVAKRGQDVALRCDPISGHVSLFWYQQALGQGPEFLTYFQNEAQLDKSGLPSDRFFAERPEGSVSTLKIQRTQQEDSAVYLCATGGRVVKNTEAFFGQGTRLTVV.

This clonotype was detected only a few times. V usage is TRBV20-1 and J usage is TRBJ1-1, with D uncertain. Germline V lookup: CDR1 DFQATT, CDR2 SNEGSKA (reference sequence). The CDR3 runs 13 residues. The V gene lost 1 base and the J gene lost 10 bases, with 16 bases spanning the gap. The CDR3 DNA reads as TGCAGTGCTAGAGTAAGCCCGCCGCTGGGAGCTTTCTTT. Translation gives CSARVSPPLGAFF.

Ten or more counts support this clonotype. This rearrangement joins TRBV12-3 or TRBV12-4 to TRBJ1-4; no firm D call. This CDR3 is 11 amino acids long. Trimming took 5 bases from V and 10 from J, leaving 8 bases between them. CDR3 in amino acids: CASSPGRKLFF. CDR3 coding DNA: TGTGCCAGCAGTCCGGGCCGAAAACTGTTTTTT.

This clonotype was detected ten times or more. The rearrangement uses TRBV6-5 and TRBJ1-1; a possible D gene is TRBD1 (6 bases). In germline, CDR1 is MNHEY, CDR2 SVGAGI. The CDR3 consists of 15 residues. V was pared by 6 bases and J by 6 bases, with 20 bases between. The CDR3 here is CASRERSGAGSEAFF. As DNA, the CDR3 is TGTGCCAGCAGGGAGAGGTCAGGGGCAGGGTCTGAAGCTTTCTTT.

The J gene is TRBJ2-7, the V gene TRBV28; D might be TRBD2 (6 bases). Germline lookup yields CDR1 MDHEN and CDR2 SYDVKM. The CDR3 totals 13 residues. Trimming pared 9 bases from V and 2 bases from J, leaving 14 bases between. In DNA form, the CDR3 reads TGTGCCAGTGCGACGGGACTTACCTACGAGCAGTACTTC. Translation gives CASATGLTYEQYF.

This clonotype came up a few times. The chain joins TRBV25-1 to TRBJ1-2; 9 bases are shared with TRBD1. The junction had 10 bases not matched to a gene; V was cut back by 6 bases and J by 8 bases. Germline V gene lookup returns CDR1 MGHDK and CDR2 SYGVNS. The CDR3 runs to 14 residues. CDR3 residues: CASRPTGTGLGYTF. The CDR3 nucleotides read TGTGCCAGCAGGCCAACCGGGACAGGGCTAGGCTACACCTTC.

With regard to this clonotype: This may arise from a read error, as a much more abundant clone is one base away. The chain carries TRBV7-9 and TRBJ2-7; D unclear. Germline lookup yields CDR1 SEHNR and CDR2 FQNEAQ (reference sequence). Trimming removed 1 base at V and 6 bases at J, with 10 bases between. The CDR3 loop spans 13 amino acids. The CDR3 loop is CASSLGLEVEQYF. The CDR3 DNA reads TGTGCCAGCAGCTTAGGCTTAGAGGTCGAGCAGTACTTC.

This clonotype was seen a handful of times. The chain links TRBV15 to TRBJ2-2, with D tentatively TRBD1 (6 bases). CDR3 length: 15 amino acids. The germline gives CDR1 LNHNV, CDR2 YYDKDF (reference sequence). The V end lost 0 bases, the J end lost 5 bases, and 10 bases lay between the germline ends. This CDR3 reads CATSRDPRGTGELFF. Here the CDR3 DNA reads TGTGCCACCAGCAGAGATCCCAGGGGAACCGGGGAGCTGTTTTTT.